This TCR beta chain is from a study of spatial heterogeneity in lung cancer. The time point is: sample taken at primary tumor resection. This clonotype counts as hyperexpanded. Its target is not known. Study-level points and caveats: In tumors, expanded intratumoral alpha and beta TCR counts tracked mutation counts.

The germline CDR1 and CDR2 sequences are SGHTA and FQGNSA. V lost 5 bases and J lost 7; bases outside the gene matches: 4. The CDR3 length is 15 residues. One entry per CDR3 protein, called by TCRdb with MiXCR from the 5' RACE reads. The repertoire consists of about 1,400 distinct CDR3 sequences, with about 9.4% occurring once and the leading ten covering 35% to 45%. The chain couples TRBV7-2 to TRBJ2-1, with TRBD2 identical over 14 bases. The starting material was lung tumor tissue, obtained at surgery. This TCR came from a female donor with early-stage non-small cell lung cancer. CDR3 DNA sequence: TGTGCCAGCAGCCAAGGACTAGCGGGAGGTAATGAGCAGTTCTTC. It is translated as CASSQGLAGGNEQFF. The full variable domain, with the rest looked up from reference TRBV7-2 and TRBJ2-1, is GAGVSQSPSNKVTEKGKDVELRCDPISGHTALYWYRQSLGQGLEFLIYFQGNSAPDKSGLPSDRFSAERTGGSVSTLTIQRTQQEDSAVYLCASSQGLAGGNEQFFGPGTRLTVL.